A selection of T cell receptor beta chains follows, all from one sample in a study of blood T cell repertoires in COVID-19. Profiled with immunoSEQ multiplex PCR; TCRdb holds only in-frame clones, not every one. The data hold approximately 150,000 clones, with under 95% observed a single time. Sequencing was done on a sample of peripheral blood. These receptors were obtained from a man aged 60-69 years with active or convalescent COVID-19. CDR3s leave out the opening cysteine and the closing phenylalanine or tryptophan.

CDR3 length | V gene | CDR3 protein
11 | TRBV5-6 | ASSGWGGTEAF
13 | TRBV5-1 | ASSLQGMCDTEAF
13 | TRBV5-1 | ASSLAGWGNSPLH
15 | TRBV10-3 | AISGLSGASSYNEQF
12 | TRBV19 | ASSIGQEGYGYT
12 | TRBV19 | ASRRESHTGELF
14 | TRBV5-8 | ASSLGVGGSQETQY
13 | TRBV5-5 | ASSLGTTTNQPQH
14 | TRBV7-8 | ASSFWDRHSNQPQH
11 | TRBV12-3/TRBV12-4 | ASRRGPDTEAF
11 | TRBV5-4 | ASSATWRETQY
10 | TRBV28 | ASRTGGTEAF
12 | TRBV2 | ASSENSSGNTIY
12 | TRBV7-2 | ASSLGRGSYEQY
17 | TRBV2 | ASSEASAGWGTSTDTQY
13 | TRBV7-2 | ASSFWTSGYNEQF
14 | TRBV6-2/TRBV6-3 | ASSYFPGVPNTEAF
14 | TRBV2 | ASSVLQGANTGELF
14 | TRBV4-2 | ASSQGDGGPHNEQF
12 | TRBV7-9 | ASSHVQPNTEAF
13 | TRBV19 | ASSMGQTSTDTQY
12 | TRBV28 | ASSPPQVGTEAF
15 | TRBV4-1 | ASSQVSGTGGRNEQF
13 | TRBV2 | ASSVQGPANEKLF
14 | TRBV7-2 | ASSLGGAGGRNEQF
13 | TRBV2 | ASSEGTGVGQPQH
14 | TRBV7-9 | ASSLSTGGGNTEAF
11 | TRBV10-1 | ASSESRVGGYT
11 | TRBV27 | ASGGGGREKLF
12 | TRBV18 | ASSLQGNTGELF
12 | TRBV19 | ASSPTGGGQPQH
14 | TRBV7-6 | ASSLSLQGVLDTQY
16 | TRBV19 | ASSQITGTAYSNQPQH
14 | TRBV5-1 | ASSLVGTAGTDTQY
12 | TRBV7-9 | ASSLEVTGGCYT
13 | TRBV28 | ASSPSAVGWQPQH
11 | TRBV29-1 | SVEQVAKNIQY